The 28 T cell receptor beta chains below all came from one sample that was sequenced in a study of radiation and T cells in renal cell carcinoma. Using immunoSEQ multiplex PCR, the repertoire was profiled, and TCRdb retains in-frame clones only, with some absent. This sample has tens of thousands of clones, with just over 85% found just once. Sample time point: blood 2 weeks post-SBRT. Stated treatment: 15 Gy SBRT to primary tumor, nephrectomy 4 weeks later. Sample: blood, taken from a patient whose treatment included radiotherapy and nephrectomy. Every receptor here comes from a woman aged 50 to 65 with renal cell carcinoma.

In its sample, this clone was seen once. The V gene is TRBV30, the J gene TRBJ1-2; 7 bases map to TRBD1. CDR3 length: 11 amino acids. CDR1 is GTSNPN and CDR2 is SVGIG in the germline V gene (reference sequence). Trimming took 2 bases from V and 7 from J; bases not matched to a gene: 1. This CDR3 is CAWSTGAGYTF. Here the CDR3 DNA reads TGTGCCTGGAGTACAGGGGCTGGCTACACCTTC.

This chain joins TRBV9 and TRBJ2-7; D tentatively reads TRBD1 or TRBD2 (5 bases each). V lost 0 bases to trimming and J lost 6 bases, with 10 bases between them. CDR3 length: 13 amino acids. The germline V gene has CDR1 SGDLS and CDR2 YYNGEE. In nucleotides, the CDR3 is TGTGCCAGCAGCGTAGCATCGAGGGGCGAGCAGTACTTC. Protein product: CASSVASRGEQYF.

The CDR3, as DNA: TGTGCCAGCAGCCGTAGCGGGGGGGCGAACGAGCAGTACTTC. It yields the protein CASSRSGGANEQYF. The V and J genes are TRBV9 and TRBJ2-7, with 11 bases aligning to TRBD2. CDR1 SGDLS and CDR2 YYNGEE come from the germline V gene. This CDR3 contains 14 residues. V dropped 4 bases and J dropped 5; count of bases not matched to a gene: 5.

The rearrangement links TRBV11-3 to TRBJ2-7, with 10 nucleotides matching TRBD2. Germline V lookup: CDR1 SGHNT, CDR2 YENEEA. The J segment lost 5 bases and the V segment lost 2 bases, leaving 9 bases of the junction unmatched. The CDR3 is made up of 16 amino acids. Written as DNA, the CDR3 is TGTGCCAGCAGCTTAACTCTAGCGGGAGCTTACCACGAGCAGTACTTC. It yields the protein CASSLTLAGAYHEQYF.

The J gene is TRBJ2-1, the V gene TRBV6-4, with 9 nucleotides matching TRBD2. Germline V gene lookup returns CDR1 MRHNA and CDR2 SNTAGT. With V trimmed by 2 bases and J by 10 bases, 9 bases remained unmatched. There are 15 residues in the CDR3. CDR3: CASSDEAGGLGEQFF. The DNA of the CDR3 is TGTGCCAGCAGTGACGAGGCGGGGGGGCTTGGAGAGCAGTTCTTC.

The rearrangement joins TRBV25-1 to TRBJ2-5, with D tentatively TRBD1 or TRBD2 (5 bases each). The CDR3 consists of 14 residues. V lost 8 bases and J 2 bases, leaving 15 bases between the germline ends. Looked up from germline, CDR1 is MGHDK and CDR2 is SYGVNS. The CDR3 here is CASSQGGYQETQYF. CDR3 DNA: TGTGCCAGCTCCCAGGGCGGGTATCAAGAGACCCAGTACTTC.

V gene TRBV6-1 combines with J gene TRBJ1-1; D is undetermined. Germline V gene data show CDR1 as MNHNS and CDR2 as SASEGT. The CDR3 length is 13 residues. V gave up 6 bases and J gave up 5 bases, with 13 bases separating them. CDR3 region: CASSPGRMTEAFF. DNA for the CDR3: TGTGCCAGCAGCCCAGGTAGGATGACTGAAGCTTTCTTT.

The chain couples TRBV29-1 to TRBJ2-1, with TRBD2 identical over 8 bases. The junction had 8 bases not matched to a gene; V was cut back by 4 bases and J by 12 bases. This CDR3 comprises 12 residues. Germline-derived CDR1 and CDR2 are SQVTM and ANQGSEA. The DNA for the CDR3 is TGCAGCGTTGGCCAGGGGACTAGAGGGCAGTTCTTC. It codes for CSVGQGTRGQFF.

This clone was seen a handful of times. This sequence joins TRBV30 and TRBJ1-1; D not resolved. Trimming removed 2 bases at V and 0 bases at J, with 7 bases between. CDR1 is GTSNPN and CDR2 is SVGIG in the germline V gene (reference sequence). The CDR3 loop spans 13 amino acids. In DNA, the CDR3 is TGTGCCTGGAGTCGCGGGGTGAACACTGAAGCTTTCTTT. Translation gives CAWSRGVNTEAFF.

The V gene is TRBV4-1, the J gene TRBJ1-2, with TRBD1 matching over 9 bases. This CDR3 region has 17 residues. CDR1 and CDR2 (germline): MGHRA, YSYEKL. Trimming took 4 bases from V and 1 from J; bases not matched to a gene: 10. The CDR3 DNA sequence: TGCGCCAGCAGCCTCTACCCCAGGACAGGGGATAACTATGGCTACACCTTC. As protein: CASSLYPRTGDNYGYTF.

The chain employs TRBV13 and TRBJ2-1, with 9 bases lining up with TRBD2. The CDR3 runs to 15 residues. V shed 4 bases, J shed 9 bases, and the junction held 10 bases outside the gene matches. The germline CDR1 and CDR2 sequences are PRHDT and FYEKMQ (reference sequence). The CDR3 region is CASSSPGAGGREQFF. DNA of the CDR3: TGTGCCAGCAGCTCCCCCGGAGCGGGAGGACGTGAGCAGTTCTTC.

The CDR3 protein is CASSRLRGVEADTQYF. CDR3 in DNA: TGCGCCAGCAGCCGACTTCGGGGGGTGGAGGCAGATACGCAGTATTTT. V usage is TRBV4-1 and J usage is TRBJ2-3, with 7 bases lining up with TRBD2. The CDR3 extends over 16 amino acids. Germline values: CDR1 MGHRA, CDR2 YSYEKL. V lost 4 bases to trimming and J lost 4 bases; unmatched junction nucleotides: 11.

This rearrangement joins TRBV27 to TRBJ2-7, with D perhaps TRBD1 (6 bases). The CDR3 runs 15 residues. V lost 5 bases to trimming and J lost 2 bases, with 16 bases between them. Germline-derived CDR1 and CDR2 are MNHEY and SMNVEV (reference sequence). As DNA, the CDR3 is TGTGCCAGCAGTCGGAGGCCGGGACAAGCCTACGAGCAGTACTTC. Residues: CASSRRPGQAYEQYF.

This clone has a handful of counts. The chain uses TRBV11-1 and TRBJ2-7; TRBD1 matches 8 bases. There are 15 residues in the CDR3. Germline CDR1 and CDR2: SGHAT and FQDESV (reference sequence). The trim removed 3 bases at V and 3 bases at J, leaving 7 bases unmatched. As DNA, the CDR3 is TGTGCCAGCAGCTTCCTTTCGGGACAGGACTACGAGCAGTACTTC. Its translation: CASSFLSGQDYEQYF. Drawing the rest from reference TRBV11-1 and TRBJ2-7, the complete variable domain is EAEVAQSPRYKITEKSQAVAFWCDPISGHATLYWYRQILGQGPELLVQFQDESVVDDSQLPKDRFSAERLKGVDSTLKIQPAELGDSAMYLCASSFLSGQDYEQYFGPGTRLTVT.

The chain couples TRBV14 to TRBJ2-3; D ambiguous. In germline, CDR1 is SGHDN, CDR2 FVKESK. The CDR3 length is 12 residues. The V and J ends lost 1 base and 5 bases respectively, with 4 bases between them. The CDR3 spells CASSQVGDTQYF. The CDR3 coding sequence is TGTGCCAGCAGCCAAGTGGGAGATACGCAGTATTTT.

In DNA, the CDR3 is TGTGCCAGCAGCTGGGACAGGGGGCAAGAGACCCAGTACTTC. This translates into CASSWDRGQETQYF. This chain joins TRBV7-2 and TRBJ2-5; the match to TRBD1 covers 11 bases. The CDR3 runs to 14 residues. The junction had 0 bases not matched to a gene; V was cut back by 4 bases and J by 2 bases. Germline-derived CDR1 and CDR2 are SGHTA and FQGNSA.

The rearrangement joins TRBV12-5 to TRBJ2-5, with unresolved D. V gave up 0 bases and J gave up 2 bases, with 10 bases separating them. Germline V CDR1 and CDR2: LGHNT, FRNRAP. The CDR3 has 15 residues. The CDR3 spells CASGLVNPSQETQYF. As DNA, the CDR3 is TGTGCTAGTGGTTTGGTCAATCCCTCGCAAGAGACCCAGTACTTC.

This clone was recorded a few times. V gene TRBV11-3 combines with J gene TRBJ2-2; D might be TRBD2 (6 bases). Trimming pared 5 bases from V and 4 bases from J, leaving 11 bases between. The CDR3 runs to 14 residues. Germline V gene sequence: CDR1 SGHNT, CDR2 YENEEA. The CDR3 reads CASSPTSSTGELFF. For the CDR3, the DNA is TGTGCCAGCAGCCCAACTAGCTCCACCGGGGAGCTGTTTTTT.

With regard to this clone: The DNA is omitted, as the CDR3 cannot be located on it reliably, and the CDR3 follows TCRdb's listing. The chain carries TRBV19 and TRBJ1-5. The CDR3 region is 14 residues in length, termini included. The germline gives CDR1 LNHDA, CDR2 SQIVND (reference sequence). The chain's CDR3 is CASSIWEWGQPQHF.

The rearrangement uses TRBV29-1 and TRBJ1-4; D is ambiguous. The germline CDR1 and CDR2 sequences are SQVTM and ANQGSEA. The CDR3 contains 12 residues. The DNA for the CDR3 is TGCCCCCTCTACCTGACTAATGAAAAACTGTTTTTT. Translated: CPLYLTNEKLFF.

This chain joins TRBV7-9 and TRBJ2-7; 14 bases are a match to TRBD2. J gave up 5 bases and V 4 bases, and 16 bases lay outside the gene matches. The CDR3 is 19 amino acids. The germline V gene encodes CDR1 SEHNR and CDR2 FQNEAQ (reference sequence). CDR3 region: CASSSGGLAGDPVMDEQYF. Here the CDR3 DNA reads TGTGCCAGCAGCTCAGGGGGACTAGCGGGAGATCCCGTCATGGACGAGCAGTACTTC.

The chain has TRBV11-2 and TRBJ2-7; possible D gene TRBD2, 5 bases. This CDR3 region has 11 residues. Trimming shortened V by 7 bases and J by 6 bases, and 10 bases separated the two germline ends. The germline gives CDR1 SGHAT, CDR2 FQNNGV. The CDR3 DNA reads TGTGCCAGCACCCACGGGATCGAGCAGTACTTC. Translating gives CASTHGIEQYF.

CDR3 DNA: TGTGCCAGCAGCTGGACAGGGACCTACAATGAGCAGTTCTTC. It is translated as CASSWTGTYNEQFF. The rearrangement links TRBV5-4 to TRBJ2-1, with TRBD1 identical over 8 bases. The trim removed 3 bases at V and 2 bases at J, leaving 1 base unmatched. The CDR3 totals 14 residues. Germline V gene lookup returns CDR1 SGHNT and CDR2 YYREEE (reference sequence). The full variable domain, rest sourced from reference TRBV5-4 and TRBJ2-1, is ETGVTQSPTHLIKTRGQQVTLRCSSQSGHNTVSWYQQALGQGPQFIFQYYREEENGRGNFPPRFSGLQFPNYSSELNVNALELDDSALYLCASSWTGTYNEQFFGPGTRLTVL.

The chain joins TRBV19 to TRBJ2-6; possibly TRBD1 for D (6 bases). V was pared by 5 bases and J by 0 bases, with 17 bases between. The CDR3 contains 18 residues. Germline V lookup: CDR1 LNHDA, CDR2 SQIVND (reference sequence). The CDR3 region is CASSLGRGLPSGANVLTF. Here the CDR3 DNA reads TGTGCCAGTAGTCTGGGCAGGGGCTTACCCTCTGGGGCCAACGTCCTGACTTTC. Full variable domain (rest looked up from reference TRBV19 and TRBJ2-6): DGGITQSPKYLFRKEGQNVTLSCEQNLNHDAMYWYRQDPGQGLRLIYYSQIVNDFQKGDIAEGYSVSREKKESFPLTVTSAQKNPTAFYLCASSLGRGLPSGANVLTFGAGSRLTVL.

The V and J genes are TRBV20-1 and TRBJ2-3; D gene unclear. The ends were cut back, 4 bases at V and 6 bases at J, with 8 bases in the middle. This CDR3 has 11 amino acids. Germline V gene lookup returns CDR1 DFQATT and CDR2 SNEGSKA (reference sequence). CDR3 sequence (DNA): TGCAGTGCTACTCATCAGGATACGCAGTATTTT. It specifies CSATHQDTQYF.

The J gene is TRBJ1-1, the V gene TRBV4-1; no firm D call. V gave up 1 base and J gave up 0 bases, with 9 bases separating them. CDR3 length equals 15 residues. Germline V gene sequence: CDR1 MGHRA, CDR2 YSYEKL. CDR3 in amino acids: CASSQGSTMNTEAFF. The CDR3, as DNA: TGCGCCAGCAGCCAAGGATCGACTATGAACACTGAAGCTTTCTTT.

The chain uses TRBV7-9 and TRBJ2-5; unclear D gene. V shed 5 bases and J shed 0 bases, with 7 bases lying between them. This CDR3 has 13 residues. The germline V gene encodes CDR1 SEHNR and CDR2 FQNEAQ (reference sequence). The CDR3 spells CASSRFNQETQYF. CDR3 nucleotide sequence: TGTGCCAGCAGCCGCTTCAACCAAGAGACCCAGTACTTC.

This clone has more than one count but fewer than ten. The rearrangement links TRBV19 to TRBJ2-3, with TRBD2 matching over 10 bases. The ends lost 4 bases at V and 0 bases at J; junction bases unmatched: 7. Looked up from germline, CDR1 is LNHDA and CDR2 is SQIVND (reference sequence). The CDR3 is made up of 17 amino acids. CDR3 nucleotides: TGTGCCAGTAGTAACCTTGGACTAGCGGCTAGCACAGATACGCAGTATTTT. As protein: CASSNLGLAASTDTQYF.